Detailed here is one T cell receptor beta chain. Its target antigen remains unknown. No quality values exist for individual bases; no much larger clone is one base distant. Receptors were amplified or captured by the immunoSEQ multiplex PCR assay. TCRdb obtained this table from immuneACCESS and retained in-frame rearrangements with V and J assigned. These tables miss some clones; where compared with another copy, unresolved V genes account for less than half of the shortfall, and the remainder is unexplained. This sample comprises more than 65,000 clones, about nine tenths of them detected only once. The biggest ten clones account for roughly 0.4% of the sample. The data originate from a study of technical replicates of blood from a handful of donors (dated by TCRdb to 2016 to 2017). For this chain, trimming is 3 bases at the V end and 6 bases at the J end, and the number of junction bases without a gene match is 1. CDR1 is given as LNHDA and CDR2 as SQIVND, both from the germline V gene (reference sequence). From its cysteine to its phenylalanine, the CDR3 spans 14 amino acids. Only CDR3 DNA remains: 42 bases, in frame from the first base.

The sequenced sample was T cells isolated from PBMCs. The origin of this receptor is a human donor in good health. The chain is assembled from TRBV19 and TRBJ2-2; 10 junctional bases match TRBD2. The CDR3 protein is CASSISGRSGELFF. The DNA is as follows: TGTGCCAGTAGTATTAGCGGGAGGTCCGGGGAGCTGTTTTTT.